The sequence of this T cell receptor beta chain was determined in a study of monozygotic twins with inflammatory bowel disease. TCRalpha and TCRbeta cDNA was put through two nested PCRs of roughly 17 and 9 cycles. TCRdb reprocessed the 5' RACE reads; each CDR3 protein has one entry and no DNA is given. Its listing shows over 200,000 distinct CDR3 sequences. There are 17 residues in the CDR3. Donors each contributed one blood sample measuring around 2.5 ml. V is TRBV12-3 or TRBV12-4 and J is TRBJ2-2; TCRdb picks TRBD1, but there is no DNA to check that call. This clonotype was obtained from a human donor with ulcerative colitis or Crohn's disease, or a healthy co-twin of an affected twin (not recorded which). Source material: blood. The CDR3 reads CASSLTGGRRIVGELFF.